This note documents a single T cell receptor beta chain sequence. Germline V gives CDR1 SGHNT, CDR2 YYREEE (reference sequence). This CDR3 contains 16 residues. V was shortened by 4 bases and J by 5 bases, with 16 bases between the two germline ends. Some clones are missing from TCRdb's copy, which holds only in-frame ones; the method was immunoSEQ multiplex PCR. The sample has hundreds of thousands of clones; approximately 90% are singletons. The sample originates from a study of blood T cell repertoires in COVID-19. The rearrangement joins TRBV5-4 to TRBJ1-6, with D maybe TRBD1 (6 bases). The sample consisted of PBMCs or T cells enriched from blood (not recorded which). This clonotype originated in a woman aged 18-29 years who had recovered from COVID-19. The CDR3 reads CASSINRVGDNSPLHF. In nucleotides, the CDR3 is TGTGCCAGCAGCATCAACAGGGTAGGCGATAATTCACCCCTCCACTTT.